The 2 T cell receptor beta chains given below trace back to one sample, sequenced in a study of blood T cell repertoires in COVID-19. Profiling relied on immunoSEQ multiplex PCR, and the TCRdb table lists in-frame clones only, not all of them. The repertoire holds some 60,000 clones, with around 90% as singletons. Sequencing was done on a sample of peripheral blood. These receptors were taken from a human donor with active COVID-19. The donor label of this sample is uncertain.

This chain's CDR3 is CASSYSGGTGELFF. The CDR3 DNA reads TGCGCCAGCAGCTACTCAGGAGGAACCGGGGAGCTGTTTTTT. This chain connects TRBV5-1 to TRBJ2-2; tentative D call: TRBD2 (5 bases). V lost 3 bases and J lost 5, with 11 bases in between. The CDR3 spans 14 residues. From germline, CDR1 is SGHRS and CDR2 YFSETQ.

The chain links TRBV28 to TRBJ2-7; TRBD2 is a possible D gene (6 bases). The V end lost 3 bases, the J end lost 6 bases, and 18 bases lay between the germline ends. Germline assignment: CDR1 MDHEN and CDR2 SYDVKM. The CDR3 loop spans 15 amino acids. The CDR3 reads CASSLFRDGRGEQYF. Here the CDR3 DNA reads TGTGCCAGCAGTTTGTTCCGGGACGGGCGGGGCGAGCAGTACTTC.